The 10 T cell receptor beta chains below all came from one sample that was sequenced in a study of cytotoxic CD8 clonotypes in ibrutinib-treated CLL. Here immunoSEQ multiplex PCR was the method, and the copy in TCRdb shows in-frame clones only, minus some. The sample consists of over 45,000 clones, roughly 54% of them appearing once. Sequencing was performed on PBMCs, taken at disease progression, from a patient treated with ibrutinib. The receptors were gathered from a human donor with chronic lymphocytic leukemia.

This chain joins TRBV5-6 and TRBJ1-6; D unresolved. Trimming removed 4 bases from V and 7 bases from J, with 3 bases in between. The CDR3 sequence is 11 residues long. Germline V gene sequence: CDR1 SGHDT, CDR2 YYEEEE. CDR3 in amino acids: CASSPNSPLHF. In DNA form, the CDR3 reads TGTGCCAGCAGCCCAAATTCACCCCTCCACTTT.

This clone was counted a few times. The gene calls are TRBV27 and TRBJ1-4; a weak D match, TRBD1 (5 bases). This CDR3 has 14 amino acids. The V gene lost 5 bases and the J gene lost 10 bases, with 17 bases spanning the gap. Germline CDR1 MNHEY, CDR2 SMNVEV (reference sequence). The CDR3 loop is CASSIGAGRRKLFF. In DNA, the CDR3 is TGTGCCAGCAGTATAGGGGCTGGTAGGAGAAAACTGTTTTTT.

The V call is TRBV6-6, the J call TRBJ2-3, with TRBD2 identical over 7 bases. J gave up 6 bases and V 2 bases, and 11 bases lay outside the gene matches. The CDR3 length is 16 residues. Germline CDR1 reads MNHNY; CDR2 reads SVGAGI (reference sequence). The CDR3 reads CASSYSPLAYRDTQYF. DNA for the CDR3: TGTGCCAGCAGTTACAGTCCACTAGCGTATAGGGATACGCAGTATTTT.

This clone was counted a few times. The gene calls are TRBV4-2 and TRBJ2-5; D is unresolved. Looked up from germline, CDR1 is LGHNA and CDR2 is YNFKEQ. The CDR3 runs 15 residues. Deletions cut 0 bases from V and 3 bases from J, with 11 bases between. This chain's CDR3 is CASSQEWAPKETQYF. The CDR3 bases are TGTGCCAGCAGCCAAGAATGGGCCCCGAAAGAGACCCAGTACTTC.

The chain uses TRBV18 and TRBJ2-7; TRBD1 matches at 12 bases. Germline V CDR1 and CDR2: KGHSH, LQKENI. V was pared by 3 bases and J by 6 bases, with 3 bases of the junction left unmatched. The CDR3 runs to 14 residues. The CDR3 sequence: CASSPGQGAVEQYF. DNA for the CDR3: TGTGCCAGCTCACCGGGACAGGGGGCTGTCGAGCAGTACTTC.

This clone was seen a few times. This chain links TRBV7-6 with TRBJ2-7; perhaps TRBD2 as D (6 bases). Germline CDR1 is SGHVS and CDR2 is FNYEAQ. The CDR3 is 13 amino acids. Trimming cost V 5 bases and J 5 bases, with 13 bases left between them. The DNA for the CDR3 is TGTGCCAGCAGCACCCAGGGACTCCACGAGCAGTACTTC. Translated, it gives CASSTQGLHEQYF.

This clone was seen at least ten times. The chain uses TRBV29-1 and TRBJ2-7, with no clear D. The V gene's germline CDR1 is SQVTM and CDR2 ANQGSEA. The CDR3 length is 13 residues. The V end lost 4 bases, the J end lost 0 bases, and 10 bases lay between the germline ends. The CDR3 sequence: CSVGWGTSYEQYF. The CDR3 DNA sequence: TGCAGCGTTGGATGGGGAACCTCCTACGAGCAGTACTTC.

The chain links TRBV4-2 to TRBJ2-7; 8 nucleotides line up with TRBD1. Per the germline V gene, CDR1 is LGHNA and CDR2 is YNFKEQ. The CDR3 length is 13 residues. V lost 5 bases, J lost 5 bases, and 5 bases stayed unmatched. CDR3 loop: CASSWDRTNEQYF. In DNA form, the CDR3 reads TGTGCCAGCAGCTGGGACAGGACCAACGAGCAGTACTTC.

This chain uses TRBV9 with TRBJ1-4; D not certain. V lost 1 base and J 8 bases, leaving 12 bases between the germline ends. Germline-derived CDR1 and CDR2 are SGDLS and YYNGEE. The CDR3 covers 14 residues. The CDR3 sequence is CASSVFGVGEKLFF. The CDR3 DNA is TGTGCCAGCAGCGTATTCGGGGTAGGCGAAAAACTGTTTTTT. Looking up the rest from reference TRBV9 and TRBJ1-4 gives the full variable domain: DSGVTQTPKHLITATGQRVTLRCSPRSGDLSVYWYQQSLDQGLQFLIQYYNGEERAKGNILERFSAQQFPDLHSELNLSSLELGDSALYFCASSVFGVGEKLFFGSGTQLSVL.

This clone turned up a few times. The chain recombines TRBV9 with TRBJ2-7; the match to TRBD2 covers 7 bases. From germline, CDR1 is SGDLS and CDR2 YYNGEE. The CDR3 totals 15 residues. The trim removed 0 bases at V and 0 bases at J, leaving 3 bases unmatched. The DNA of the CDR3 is TGTGCCAGCAGCGTAGGGCGGGGGAGCTCCTACGAGCAGTACTTC. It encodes CASSVGRGSSYEQYF.